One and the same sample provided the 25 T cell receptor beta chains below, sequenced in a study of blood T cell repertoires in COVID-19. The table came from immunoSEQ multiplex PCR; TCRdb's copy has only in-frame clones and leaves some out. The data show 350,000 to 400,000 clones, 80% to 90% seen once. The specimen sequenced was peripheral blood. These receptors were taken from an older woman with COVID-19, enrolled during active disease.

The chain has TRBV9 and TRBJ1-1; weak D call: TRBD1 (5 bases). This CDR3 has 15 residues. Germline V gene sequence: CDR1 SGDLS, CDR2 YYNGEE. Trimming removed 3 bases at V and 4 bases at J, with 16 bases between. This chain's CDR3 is CASSAEGREGTEAFF. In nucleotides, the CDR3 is TGTGCCAGCAGCGCCGAGGGGCGGGAAGGCACTGAAGCTTTCTTT.

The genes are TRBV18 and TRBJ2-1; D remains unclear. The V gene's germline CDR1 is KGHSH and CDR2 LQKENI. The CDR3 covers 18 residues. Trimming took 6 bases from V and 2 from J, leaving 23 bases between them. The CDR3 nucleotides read TGTGCCAGCTCCCCGCAGTCGCCCTTACATAAGACCTACAATGAGCAGTTCTTC. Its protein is CASSPQSPLHKTYNEQFF.

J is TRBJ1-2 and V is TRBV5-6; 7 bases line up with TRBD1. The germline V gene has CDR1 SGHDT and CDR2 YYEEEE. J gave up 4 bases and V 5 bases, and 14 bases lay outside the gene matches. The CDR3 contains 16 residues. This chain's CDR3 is CASSSIVAGTAYGYTF. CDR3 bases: TGTGCCAGCAGTTCTATTGTGGCCGGGACAGCCTATGGCTACACCTTC.

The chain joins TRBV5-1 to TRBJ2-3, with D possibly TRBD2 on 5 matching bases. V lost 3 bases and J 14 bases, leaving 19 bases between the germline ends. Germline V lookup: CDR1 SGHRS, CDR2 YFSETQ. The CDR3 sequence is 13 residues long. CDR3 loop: CASSWQVGSLGYF. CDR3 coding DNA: TGCGCCAGCAGCTGGCAGGTGGGGAGTTTGGGGTATTTT.

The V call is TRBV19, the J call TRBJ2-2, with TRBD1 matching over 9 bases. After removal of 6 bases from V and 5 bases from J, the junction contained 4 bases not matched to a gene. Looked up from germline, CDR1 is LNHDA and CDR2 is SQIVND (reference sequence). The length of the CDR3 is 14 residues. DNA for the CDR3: TGTGCCAGTAGAGGGACAGGGATAACCGGGGAGCTGTTTTTT. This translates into CASRGTGITGELFF.

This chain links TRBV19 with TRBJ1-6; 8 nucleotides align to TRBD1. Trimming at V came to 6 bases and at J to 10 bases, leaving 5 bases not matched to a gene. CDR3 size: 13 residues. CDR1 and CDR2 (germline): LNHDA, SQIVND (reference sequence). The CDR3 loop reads CASRDRAESPLHF. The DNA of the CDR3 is TGTGCCAGTAGGGACAGGGCTGAGTCACCCCTCCACTTT. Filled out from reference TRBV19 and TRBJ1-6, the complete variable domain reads DGGITQSPKYLFRKEGQNVTLSCEQNLNHDAMYWYRQDPGQGLRLIYYSQIVNDFQKGDIAEGYSVSREKKESFPLTVTSAQKNPTAFYLCASRDRAESPLHFGNGTRLTVT.

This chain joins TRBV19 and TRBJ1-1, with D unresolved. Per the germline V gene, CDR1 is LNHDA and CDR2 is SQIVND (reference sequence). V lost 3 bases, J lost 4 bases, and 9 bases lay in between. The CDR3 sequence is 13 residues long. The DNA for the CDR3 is TGTGCCAGTAGTATCGCGGGGAGCACTGAAGCTTTCTTT. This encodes CASSIAGSTEAFF.

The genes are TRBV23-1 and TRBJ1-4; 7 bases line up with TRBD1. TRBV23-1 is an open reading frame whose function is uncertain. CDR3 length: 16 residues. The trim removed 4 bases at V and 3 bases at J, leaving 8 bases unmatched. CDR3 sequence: CASSPDRDPPNEKLFF. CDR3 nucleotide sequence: TGCGCCAGCAGTCCCGACAGGGACCCTCCTAATGAAAAACTGTTTTTT.

The CDR3 is CASSLMSGSGGYTF. The CDR3 region has the DNA TGTGCCAGCAGCTTAATGTCCGGGTCCGGAGGCTACACCTTC. This chain links TRBV7-3 with TRBJ1-2; D is uncertain. Trimming took off 1 base at V and 8 bases at J, with 14 bases between the two ends. The CDR3 covers 14 residues. The germline V gene encodes CDR1 SGHTA and CDR2 FQGTGA.

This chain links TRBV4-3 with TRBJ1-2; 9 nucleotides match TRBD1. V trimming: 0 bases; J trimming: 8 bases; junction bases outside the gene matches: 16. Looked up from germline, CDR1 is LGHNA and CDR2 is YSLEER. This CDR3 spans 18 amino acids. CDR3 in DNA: TGCGCCAGCAGCCAAGATCTGAACAGGGGGCCCGAAGTTGGCGGCTACACCTTC. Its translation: CASSQDLNRGPEVGGYTF.

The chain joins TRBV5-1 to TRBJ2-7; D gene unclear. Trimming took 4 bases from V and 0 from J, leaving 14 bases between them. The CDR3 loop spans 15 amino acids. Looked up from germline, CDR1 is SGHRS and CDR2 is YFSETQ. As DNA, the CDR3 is TGCGCCAGCAGCCTTGGGCAGGTTAACTCCTACGAGCAGTACTTC. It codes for CASSLGQVNSYEQYF.

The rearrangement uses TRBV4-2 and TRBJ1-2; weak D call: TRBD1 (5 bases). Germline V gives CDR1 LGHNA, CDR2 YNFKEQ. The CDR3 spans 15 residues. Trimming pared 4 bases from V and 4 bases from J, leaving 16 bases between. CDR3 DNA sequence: TGTGCCAGCAGCCGGGAAACCAGGGTTACCTATGGCTACACCTTC. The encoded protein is CASSRETRVTYGYTF.

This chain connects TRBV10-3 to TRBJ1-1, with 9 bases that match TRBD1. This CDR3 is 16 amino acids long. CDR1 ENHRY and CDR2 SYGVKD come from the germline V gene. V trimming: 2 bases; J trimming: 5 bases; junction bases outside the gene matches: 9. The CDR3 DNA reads TGTGCCATCAGTGAGCCCCGGACAGGGGTCTGGACTGAAGCTTTCTTT. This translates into CAISEPRTGVWTEAFF.

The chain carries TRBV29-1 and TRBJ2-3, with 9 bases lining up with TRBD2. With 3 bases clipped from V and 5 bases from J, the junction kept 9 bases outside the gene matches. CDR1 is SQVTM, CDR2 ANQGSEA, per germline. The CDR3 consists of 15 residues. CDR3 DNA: TGCAGCGTTGAGTTAAAGCGGGGGGCGGGAGATACGCAGTATTTT. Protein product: CSVELKRGAGDTQYF.

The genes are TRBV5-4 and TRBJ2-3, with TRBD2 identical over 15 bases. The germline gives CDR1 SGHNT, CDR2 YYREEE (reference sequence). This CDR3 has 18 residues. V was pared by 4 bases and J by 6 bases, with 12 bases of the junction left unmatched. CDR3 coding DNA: TGTGCCAGCAGCCCGCGGGGACTAGCGGGGGGAGGTTGGGATACGCAGTATTTT. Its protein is CASSPRGLAGGGWDTQYF.

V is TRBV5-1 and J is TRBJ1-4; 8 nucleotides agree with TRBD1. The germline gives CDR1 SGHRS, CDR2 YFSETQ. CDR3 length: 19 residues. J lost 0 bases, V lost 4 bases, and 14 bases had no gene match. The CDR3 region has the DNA TGCGCCAGCAGCCGACTCACAGGGGGAGCCATTACAACTAATGAAAAACTGTTTTTT. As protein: CASSRLTGGAITTNEKLFF. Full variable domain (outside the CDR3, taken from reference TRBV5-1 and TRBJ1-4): KAGVTQTPRYLIKTRGQQVTLSCSPISGHRSVSWYQQTPGQGLQFLFEYFSETQRNKGNFPGRFSGRQFSNSRSEMNVSTLELGDSALYLCASSRLTGGAITTNEKLFFGSGTQLSVL.

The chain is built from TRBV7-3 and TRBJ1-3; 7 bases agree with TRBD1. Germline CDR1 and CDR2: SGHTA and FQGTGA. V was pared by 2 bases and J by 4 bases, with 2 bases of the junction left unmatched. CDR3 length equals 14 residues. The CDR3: CASSLGTEGNTIYF. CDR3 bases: TGTGCCAGCAGCTTAGGGACAGAAGGAAACACCATATATTTT. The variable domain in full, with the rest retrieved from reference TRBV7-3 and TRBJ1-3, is GAGVSQTPSNKVTEKGKYVELRCDPISGHTALYWYRQSLGQGPEFLIYFQGTGAADDSGLPNDRFFAVRPEGSVSTLKIQRTERGDSAVYLCASSLGTEGNTIYFGEGSWLTVV.

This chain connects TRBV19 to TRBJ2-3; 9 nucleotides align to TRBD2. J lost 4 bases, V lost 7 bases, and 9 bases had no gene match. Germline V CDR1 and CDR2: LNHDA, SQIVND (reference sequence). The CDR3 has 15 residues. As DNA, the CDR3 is TGTGCCAGTACGTTAGGAGCGGGGGGAGCAGATACGCAGTATTTT. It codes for CASTLGAGGADTQYF.

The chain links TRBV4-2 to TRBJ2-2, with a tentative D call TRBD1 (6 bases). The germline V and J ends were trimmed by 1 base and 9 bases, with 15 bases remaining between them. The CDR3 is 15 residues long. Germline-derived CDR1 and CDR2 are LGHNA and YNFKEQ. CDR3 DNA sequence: TGTGCCAGCAGCCAAGCGGCAGGGGTGGATAGGGAGCTGTTTTTT. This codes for CASSQAAGVDRELFF.

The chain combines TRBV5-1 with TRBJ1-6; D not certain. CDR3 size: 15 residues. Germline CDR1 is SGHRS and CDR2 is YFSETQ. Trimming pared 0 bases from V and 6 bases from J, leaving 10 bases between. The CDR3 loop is CASSLGASVNSPLHF. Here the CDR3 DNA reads TGCGCCAGCAGCTTGGGAGCTTCCGTTAATTCACCCCTCCACTTT. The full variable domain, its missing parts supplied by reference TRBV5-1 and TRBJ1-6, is KAGVTQTPRYLIKTRGQQVTLSCSPISGHRSVSWYQQTPGQGLQFLFEYFSETQRNKGNFPGRFSGRQFSNSRSEMNVSTLELGDSALYLCASSLGASVNSPLHFGNGTRLTVT.

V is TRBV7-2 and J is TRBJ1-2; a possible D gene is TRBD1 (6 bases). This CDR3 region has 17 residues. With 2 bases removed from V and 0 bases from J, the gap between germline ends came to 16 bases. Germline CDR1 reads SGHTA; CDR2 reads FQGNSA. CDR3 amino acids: CASSLSLWTVSNYGYTF. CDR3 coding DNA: TGTGCCAGCAGCTTATCTCTTTGGACAGTCTCTAACTATGGCTACACCTTC.

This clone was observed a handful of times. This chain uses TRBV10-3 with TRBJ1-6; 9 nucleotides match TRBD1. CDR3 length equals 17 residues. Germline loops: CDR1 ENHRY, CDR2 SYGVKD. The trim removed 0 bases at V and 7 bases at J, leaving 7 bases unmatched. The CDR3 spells CAISESSPGTGNSPLHF. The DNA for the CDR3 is TGTGCCATCAGTGAGTCGTCTCCCGGGACAGGGAATTCACCCCTCCACTTT.

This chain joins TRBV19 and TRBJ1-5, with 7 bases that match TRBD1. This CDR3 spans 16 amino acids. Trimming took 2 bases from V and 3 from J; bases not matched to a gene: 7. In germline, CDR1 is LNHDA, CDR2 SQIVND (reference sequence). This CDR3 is CASSIWGQSLNQPQHF. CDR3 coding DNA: TGTGCCAGTAGTATATGGGGACAGTCTCTCAATCAGCCCCAGCATTTT.

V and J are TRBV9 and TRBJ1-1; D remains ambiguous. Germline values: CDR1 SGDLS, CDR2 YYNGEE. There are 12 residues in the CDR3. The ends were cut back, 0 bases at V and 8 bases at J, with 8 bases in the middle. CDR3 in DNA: TGTGCCAGCAGCGTAGGGCCGGGAGAAGCTTTCTTT. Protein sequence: CASSVGPGEAFF.

The CDR3 region is CASSQDRRWEGGKLFF. The CDR3, as DNA: TGTGCCAGCAGCCAAGATCGGCGGTGGGAAGGCGGGAAACTGTTTTTT. J is TRBJ1-4 and V is TRBV3-1 (or the pseudogene TRBV3-2); D remains unclear. Germline CDR1 reads LGHDT; CDR2 reads YNNKEL (reference sequence). The CDR3 spans 16 residues. V dropped 0 bases and J dropped 11 bases, with 19 bases sitting between them.